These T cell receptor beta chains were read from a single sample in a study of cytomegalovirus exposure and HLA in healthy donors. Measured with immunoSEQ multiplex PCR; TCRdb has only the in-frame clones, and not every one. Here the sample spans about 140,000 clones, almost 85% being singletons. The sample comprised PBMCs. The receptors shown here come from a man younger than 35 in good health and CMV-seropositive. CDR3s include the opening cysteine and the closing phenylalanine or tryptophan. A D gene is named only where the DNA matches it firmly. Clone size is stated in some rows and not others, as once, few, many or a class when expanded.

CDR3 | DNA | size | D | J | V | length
CASTLDLGEVQETQYF | TGTGCCAGCACCTTAGATTTAGGGGAGGTTCAAGAGACCCAGTACTTC | NA | NA | TRBJ2-5 | TRBV5-6 | 16
CASSSTSAGTYEQYF | TGTGCCAGTAGTTCGACCTCAGCGGGGACCTACGAGCAGTACTTC | NA | TRBD2 | TRBJ2-7 | TRBV19 | 15
CASSPRGSYEQYF | TGTGCCAGTAGTCCGCGGGGTTCCTACGAGCAGTACTTC | NA | NA | TRBJ2-7 | TRBV19 | 13
CASSLGSLFYEQYF | TGTGCCAGCAGCTTAGGAAGCCTGTTCTACGAGCAGTACTTC | NA | NA | TRBJ2-7 | TRBV11-2 | 14
CASSSGLNRGRSYGYTF | TGTGCCAGCAGCTCAGGTCTAAACAGGGGGCGCAGCTATGGCTACACCTTC | NA | TRBD1 | TRBJ1-2 | TRBV7-9 | 17
CASSLFPGMNTEAFF | TGTGCCAGCAGTTTATTTCCAGGGATGAACACTGAAGCTTTCTTT | once | NA | TRBJ1-1 | TRBV27 | 15
CASSRQGRYGYTF | TGTGCCAGCAGCCGACAGGGGCGCTATGGCTACACCTTC | NA | TRBD1 | TRBJ1-2 | TRBV28 | 13
CASRTGDTEAFF | TGTGCCAGCAGGACAGGGGATACTGAAGCTTTCTTT | few | TRBD1 | TRBJ1-1 | TRBV6-1 | 12
CASSPAGGAQHF | TGTGCCAGCAGTCCCGCCGGGGGGGCCCAGCATTTT | NA | NA | TRBJ1-5 | TRBV7-2 | 12
CASSVQGAVTEAFF | TGTGCCAGCAGTGTACAGGGGGCGGTCACTGAAGCTTTCTTT | NA | TRBD1 | TRBJ1-1 | TRBV6-5 | 14
CASSSEGLSEKLFF | TGTGCCAGCAGTTCTGAGGGTCTGAGTGAAAAACTGTTTTTT | NA | NA | TRBJ1-4 | TRBV2 | 14
CASSPRGSSYNEQFF | TGTGCCAGCAGCCCCCGGGGGAGCTCCTACAATGAGCAGTTCTTC | NA | NA | TRBJ2-1 | TRBV28 | 15
CASSSPGQGALTDTQYF | TGCGCCAGCAGCTCACCGGGACAGGGGGCCCTCACAGATACGCAGTATTTT | NA | TRBD1 | TRBJ2-3 | TRBV5-1 | 17
CASSEEGLAAYEQYF | TGTGCCAGCAGTGAAGAGGGACTAGCGGCCTACGAGCAGTACTTC | NA | TRBD2 | TRBJ2-7 | TRBV2 | 15
CASSDKSVAAEEQFF | TGTGCCAGCAGTGACAAAAGCGTAGCGGCTGAGGAGCAGTTCTTC | NA | NA | TRBJ2-1 | TRBV6-1 | 15
CASSWGENTEAFF | TGTGCCAGCAGCTGGGGGGAGAACACTGAAGCTTTCTTT | NA | NA | TRBJ1-1 | TRBV11-2 | 13
CSAMDSYYGYTF | TGCAGCGCTATGGACAGCTATTATGGCTACACCTTC | NA | NA | TRBJ1-2 | TRBV29-1 | 12
CSVVGRVASEQYF | TGCAGCGTTGTAGGCAGGGTGGCCTCCGAGCAGTACTTC | NA | NA | TRBJ2-7 | TRBV29-1 | 13
CASSLREGGTQYF | TGTGCCAGCAGCTTGAGGGAGGGCGGGACCCAGTACTTC | once | TRBD2 | TRBJ2-5 | TRBV7-2 | 13
CASSSAGVIYEQYF | TGCGCCAGCAGCTCGGCCGGGGTGATCTACGAGCAGTACTTC | NA | NA | TRBJ2-7 | TRBV5-1 | 14
CASSGGSLGGNTIYF | TGTGCCAGCAGTGGGGGCTCCCTGGGCGGAAACACCATATATTTT | NA | NA | TRBJ1-3 | TRBV6-4 | 15
CASTHGGFMNTEAFF | TGTGCCAGCACCCACGGAGGATTCATGAACACTGAAGCTTTCTTT | few | NA | TRBJ1-1 | TRBV6-5 | 15
CASARSSTDTQYF | TGTGCTAGTGCGAGATCTAGCACAGATACGCAGTATTTT | NA | NA | TRBJ2-3 | TRBV12-5 | 13
CASSTRDSRTAPYEQYF | TGTGCCAGTAGTACCCGGGACAGCCGAACGGCCCCGTACGAGCAGTACTTC | NA | TRBD1 | TRBJ2-7 | TRBV19 | 17
CAWSTRVRGSSGANVLTF | TGTGCCTGGAGTACGAGGGTTAGGGGGTCCTCTGGGGCCAACGTCCTGACTTTC | NA | NA | TRBJ2-6 | TRBV30 | 18
CASSFASTGRQETQYF | TGTGCCAGCAGCTTCGCCTCGACAGGGCGGCAAGAGACCCAGTACTTC | NA | TRBD1 | TRBJ2-5 | TRBV5-4 | 16
CASRGQGGGYTF | TGTGCCAGCAGGGGACAGGGGGGCGGCTACACCTTC | NA | TRBD1 | TRBJ1-2 | TRBV27 | 12
CASSLSGLAGESHNEQFF | TGTGCCAGCAGCTTATCGGGACTAGCGGGAGAATCCCACAATGAGCAGTTCTTC | NA | TRBD2 | TRBJ2-1 | TRBV13 | 18
CASSRDRANEKLFF | TGTGCCAGCAGCCGGGACAGGGCTAATGAAAAACTGTTTTTT | NA | TRBD1 | TRBJ1-4 | TRBV9 | 14
CASSQVRSSGELFF | TGCGCCAGCAGCCAGGTTCGGAGTTCCGGGGAGCTGTTTTTT | NA | NA | TRBJ2-2 | TRBV4-1 | 14
CASSFSGRAGEQFF | TGTGCCAGCAGCTTTAGCGGGAGGGCGGGTGAGCAGTTCTTC | NA | TRBD2 | TRBJ2-1 | TRBV7-2 | 14
CAGRASGGNTGELFF | TGCGCCGGCAGAGCTTCGGGGGGGAACACCGGGGAGCTGTTTTTT | NA | TRBD2 | TRBJ2-2 | TRBV5-1 | 15
CASSLVAADREKLFF | TGTGCCAGCAGCTTGGTGGCAGCCGACAGGGAAAAACTGTTTTTT | NA | NA | TRBJ1-4 | TRBV7-8 | 15
CASLTLREADRWTEAFF | TGTGCCAGCCTAACATTGAGGGAGGCCGACCGGTGGACTGAAGCTTTCTTT | NA | NA | TRBJ1-1 | TRBV7-2 | 17
CASSLPGGSGNTIYF | TGTGCCAGCAGCTTACCCGGGGGAAGCGGAAACACCATATATTTT | NA | NA | TRBJ1-3 | TRBV7-9 | 15
CALRIESSYEQYF | TGTGCTCTCAGGATCGAAAGCTCCTACGAGCAGTACTTC | NA | NA | TRBJ2-7 | TRBV6-1 | 13
CASSLHRGTNTEAFF | TGTGCCAGCAGTCTCCACCGGGGGACGAACACTGAAGCTTTCTTT | NA | NA | TRBJ1-1 | TRBV28 | 15
CASSSRQNTEAFF | TGTGCCAGCAGCTCCAGACAGAACACTGAAGCTTTCTTT | NA | NA | TRBJ1-1 | TRBV11-3 | 13
CASSSGTSVQETQYF | TGCGCCAGCAGCTCGGGGACTAGCGTACAAGAGACCCAGTACTTC | NA | TRBD2 | TRBJ2-5 | TRBV5-1 | 15
CASQRKRERGREDTQYF | TGCGCCAGCCAAAGGAAGCGGGAGAGGGGGAGGGAAGATACGCAGTATTTT | NA | TRBD2 | TRBJ2-3 | TRBV5-1 | 17
CASTDTGGRYTGELFF | TGTGCCAGCACCGATACAGGGGGCAGGTATACCGGGGAGCTGTTTTTT | NA | TRBD1 | TRBJ2-2 | TRBV7-2 | 16
CASSSSDRYEQYF | TGTGCCAGCAGTTCATCGGACAGATACGAGCAGTACTTC | NA | NA | TRBJ2-7 | TRBV28 | 13
CSARLAGGLYEQYF | TGCAGCGCCCGACTAGCGGGAGGATTATACGAGCAGTACTTC | NA | TRBD2 | TRBJ2-7 | TRBV29-1 | 14
CASVLAYSYEQYF | TGTGCCAGCGTACTAGCGTACTCCTACGAGCAGTACTTC | NA | TRBD2 | TRBJ2-7 | TRBV6-1 | 13
CASSYSDSNIYNEQFF | TGTGCCAGCAGTTACTCTGACAGCAATATCTACAATGAGCAGTTCTTC | NA | NA | TRBJ2-1 | TRBV6-6 | 16
CASSPVRQGNSYEQYF | TGTGCCAGCAGCCCAGTTCGGCAGGGGAACTCCTACGAGCAGTACTTC | few | NA | TRBJ2-7 | TRBV9 | 16
CASSVDLEENSKQFF | TGTGCCAGCAGCGTAGACTTGGAGGAGAACAGTAAGCAGTTCTTC | few | NA | TRBJ2-1 | TRBV9 | 15
CASSGRRDRGVITNEKLFF | TGCGCCAGCAGCGGTCGCCGGGACAGGGGCGTTATAACTAATGAAAAACTGTTTTTT | NA | TRBD1 | TRBJ1-4 | TRBV5-1 | 19
CSVQTGGTEAFF | TGCAGCGTCCAGACAGGGGGCACTGAAGCTTTCTTT | NA | TRBD1 | TRBJ1-1 | TRBV29-1 | 12
CATRGLAAYNEQFF | TGTGCCACTCGAGGGCTAGCGGCCTACAATGAGCAGTTCTTC | NA | TRBD2 | TRBJ2-1 | TRBV19 | 14
CASSPRDKEKLFF | TGTGCCAGCTCACCCAGGGACAAAGAAAAACTGTTTTTT | few | NA | TRBJ1-4 | TRBV18 | 13
CASSEGQRNTIYF | TGTGCCAGCAGTGAAGGACAGCGAAACACCATATATTTT | NA | NA | TRBJ1-3 | TRBV25-1 | 13
CASSSSSGTGSDEQYF | TGTGCCAGCAGCTCCTCCTCCGGGACAGGGTCAGACGAGCAGTACTTC | NA | TRBD1 | TRBJ2-7 | TRBV9 | 16
CASSFGTGSYQETQYF | TGCGCCAGCAGCTTCGGGACAGGATCGTACCAAGAGACCCAGTACTTC | NA | TRBD1 | TRBJ2-5 | TRBV5-1 | 16
CASSLVPGQVNQPQHF | TGTGCCAGCAGCTTGGTTCCGGGACAGGTAAATCAGCCCCAGCATTTT | NA | TRBD1 | TRBJ1-5 | TRBV5-5 | 16
CASSLTGVMNTEAFF | TGTGCCAGCAGCTTGACAGGGGTAATGAACACTGAAGCTTTCTTT | NA | TRBD1 | TRBJ1-1 | TRBV28 | 15
CASSLASSNQPQHF | TGTGCCAGCAGCTTAGCCTCTAGCAATCAGCCCCAGCATTTT | NA | NA | TRBJ1-5 | TRBV11-2 | 14
CASSSKAGGVSTEAFF | TGCGCCAGCAGCTCAAAGGCGGGGGGTGTCAGCACTGAAGCTTTCTTT | NA | NA | TRBJ1-1 | TRBV5-1 | 16
CASSSPAETFF | TGTGCCAGCAGCTCCCCAGCGGAAACTTTCTTT | NA | NA | TRBJ1-1 | TRBV5-6 | 11
CAWSTTGGNTIYF | TGTGCCTGGAGTACTACGGGTGGAAACACCATATATTTT | once | NA | TRBJ1-3 | TRBV30 | 13